The clone carrying this T cell receptor beta chain appeared a single time. Its specificity is unknown. Libraries for TCR beta were made by quantitative 5'-RACE with molecular barcodes. One entry per CDR3 protein results from TCRdb running MiXCR on the 5' RACE reads. The top ten clones hold 5.5% to 7.5% of a sample with 150,000 to 200,000 distinct CDR3 sequences, about a third of them seen once. The sample is drawn from a study of CD8 T cells in ankylosing spondylitis. The germline CDR1 and CDR2 sequences are DFQATT and SNEGSKA (reference sequence). The V and J ends lost 4 bases and 5 bases respectively, with 8 bases between them. This CDR3 comprises 11 residues. Study-wide points: Blood from ankylosing spondylitis patients appeared to carry a characteristic roughly 8-variant TCR beta motif.

The sample consisted of synovial fluid, either unsorted or a sorted T cell fraction (not recorded which). The chain uses TRBV20-1 and TRBJ2-5, with D uncertain. The TCR sequence derives from a male donor with ankylosing spondylitis. CDR3 DNA: TGCAGTGCTAAGTGGACGGAGACCCAGTACTTC. Its protein product is CSAKWTETQYF.